This TCR beta chain was retrieved from a study of blood T cell repertoires in COVID-19 (dated by TCRdb to 2020 to 2022). The study in broad terms: Collaborator samples came from the United States, Italy and Spain and covered acute and convalescent phases of COVID-19. The prospective study material was composed of cDNA or gDNA derived from T cells, B-cell-depleted T cells, or PBMCs. The repertoires were made available in a free public database intended to serve as a resource for research on the immune response to SARS-CoV-2. Samples were obtained from the ongoing ImmuneRACE study (first 160 participants) and from over 1,000 subjects provided by 6 global collaborators. Deeply sampled blood TCRbeta repertoires from subjects exposed to, actively infected with, or recovered from COVID-19 were included in the dataset. The sample metadata nearly always contained a de-identified subject ID, COVID-19 status, age in years and sex. HLA class I and class II types, where available, came from metadata supplied by the sample provider rather than from assay-based typing.

Notes on this clone: No cognate antigen has been identified for it. Base qualities are missing; no much larger clone stands one base away.

TCRbeta CDR3 regions were amplified from genomic DNA by means of the immunoSEQ Assay, a bias-controlled multiplex PCR. The study's processing was this. The number of nucleated cells in each sample was estimated by amplification of reference gene primers within the assay. To quantify the absolute abundance of each unique TCRbeta CDR3 rearrangement, sequence reads were collapsed and filtered. Productive Simpson clonality was computed per sample as the square root of Simpson's diversity index over productive rearrangements. TCRdb's version of the immuneACCESS table is confined to in-frame rearrangements and falls short of the full clone set. An unresolved V gene accounts for under half of the shortfall where checked; the remainder is of unknown origin. The V and J calls and clone size were taken over from that table, and D and trimming were inferred from the DNA. Counted in this sample were around 30,000 clones; 60% to 85% of them appeared once. Roughly 7.5% of the sample is in the top ten clones.

The CDR3 sequence holds 15 residues, the cysteine and phenylalanine included. The sequence is cut down to CDR3 DNA, 45 bases in frame from base 1. CDR1 and CDR2 are drawn from the germline V gene (reference sequence): LNHDA, SQIVND. V is clipped by 7 bases and J by 7 bases, and the sequence between their germline boundaries is 20 bases long. Overall study outcomes, separate from this receptor: Clinical and demographic metadata were provided uncurated, with the amount varying by source and participant.

The collaborating institutions used their own protocols to collect whole blood in K2EDTA tubes. For TCRbeta analysis, collaborators shipped samples as frozen whole blood, isolated PBMCs, or DNA extracted from either of those sample types. The receptor comes from a woman aged 65 to 85 with active or convalescent COVID-19. The chain is made from TRBV19 and TRBJ1-5; the D region possibly corresponds to TRBD1 (5 bases align). What was sequenced was peripheral blood. The CDR3 protein is CASTPLGGPGQPQHF. The bases are TGTGCCAGTACCCCCCTGGGGGGTCCAGGACAGCCCCAGCATTTT.